The rows below give T cell receptor beta chains drawn from one sample of a study of CD8 T cells in Susac syndrome. TCRdb reanalysed the immunoSEQ multiplex PCR reads using MiXCR and keeps one entry per CDR3 protein. The data contain about 140,000 distinct CDR3 sequences, roughly 95% of them singletons. Sequenced input: CD4+ T cells from PBMCs. The receptors originated from a human donor with Susac syndrome. Both conserved end residues are part of each CDR3. D genes are given only for firm matches. Not every row has a clone size; where given, it reads once, few, many or a size class.

J	size	D	V	CDR3	DNA
TRBJ1-2	-	TRBD1	TRBV12-3/TRBV12-4	CASSFEDRAHGYTF	TGTGCCAGCAGTTTTGAGGACAGGGCCCATGGCTACACCTTC
TRBJ2-1	once	-	TRBV12-3/TRBV12-4	CASSLGRESHNEQFF	TGTGCCAGCAGTTTGGGACGGGAGAGCCACAATGAGCAGTTCTTC
TRBJ2-1	-	-	TRBV28	CASSFIGSGSYNEQFF	TGTGCCAGCAGTTTCATAGGAAGCGGCTCCTACAATGAGCAGTTCTTC
TRBJ2-7	-	-	TRBV29-1	CSVAGLSLDEQYF	TGCAGCGTTGCGGGTTTATCCCTCGACGAGCAGTACTTC
TRBJ2-2	-	-	TRBV13	CASSFEAKNTGELFF	TGTGCCAGCAGCTTTGAGGCGAAGAACACCGGGGAGCTGTTTTTT
TRBJ2-7	-	-	TRBV4-1	CASSQVGDYEQYF	TGCGCCAGCAGCCAAGTAGGGGACTACGAGCAGTACTTC
TRBJ1-1	-	-	TRBV21-1	CASSSEGQSEAFF	TGTGCCAGCAGCAGTGAGGGGCAGTCTGAAGCTTTCTTT
TRBJ2-7	-	-	TRBV20-1	CSARASVFGYEQYF	TGCAGTGCTAGAGCTTCAGTATTTGGCTACGAGCAGTACTTC
TRBJ2-5	-	TRBD1	TRBV6-5	CASSPTGTGRETQYF	TGTGCCAGCAGTCCAACCGGGACAGGGAGGGAGACCCAGTACTTC
TRBJ2-5	-	-	TRBV7-9	CASSSSAGQKRQTQYF	TGTGCCAGCAGCTCCTCCGCGGGACAGAAGAGACAGACCCAGTACTTC
TRBJ2-5	-	-	TRBV6-6	CASNSGGVTQYF	TGTGCCAGCAATTCAGGAGGGGTGACCCAGTACTTC